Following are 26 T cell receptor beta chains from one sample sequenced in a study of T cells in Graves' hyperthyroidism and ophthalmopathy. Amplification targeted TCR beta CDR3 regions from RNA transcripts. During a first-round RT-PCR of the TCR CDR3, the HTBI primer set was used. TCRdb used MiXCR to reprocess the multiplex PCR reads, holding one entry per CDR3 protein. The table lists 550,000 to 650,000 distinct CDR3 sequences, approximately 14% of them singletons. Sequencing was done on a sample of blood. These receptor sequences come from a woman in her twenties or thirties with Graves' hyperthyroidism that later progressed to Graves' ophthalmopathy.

In DNA, the CDR3 is TGTGCCACCAGGGGCCCTAGCACAGATACGCAGTATTTT. Translated: CATRGPSTDTQYF. The chain joins TRBV15 to TRBJ2-3; D gene uncertain. This CDR3 spans 13 amino acids. The germline V gene encodes CDR1 LNHNV and CDR2 YYDKDF (reference sequence). V dropped 6 bases and J dropped 0 bases, with 7 bases sitting between them.

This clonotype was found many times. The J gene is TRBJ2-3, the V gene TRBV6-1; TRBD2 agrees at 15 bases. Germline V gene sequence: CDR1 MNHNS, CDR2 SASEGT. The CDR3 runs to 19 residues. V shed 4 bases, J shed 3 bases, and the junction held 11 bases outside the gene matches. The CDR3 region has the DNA TGTGCCAGCAGTGTAGTCGGGACTAGCGGGAGGTTTAAAACAGATACGCAGTATTTT. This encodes CASSVVGTSGRFKTDTQYF.

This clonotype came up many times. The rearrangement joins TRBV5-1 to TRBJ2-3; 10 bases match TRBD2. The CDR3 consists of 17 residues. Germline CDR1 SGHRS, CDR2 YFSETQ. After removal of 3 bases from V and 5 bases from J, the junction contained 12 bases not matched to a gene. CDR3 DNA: TGCGCCAGCAGCTCCCCTGGCCTAGCGGGAGCCGAAGATACGCAGTATTTT. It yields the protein CASSSPGLAGAEDTQYF. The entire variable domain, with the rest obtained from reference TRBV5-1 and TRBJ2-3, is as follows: KAGVTQTPRYLIKTRGQQVTLSCSPISGHRSVSWYQQTPGQGLQFLFEYFSETQRNKGNFPGRFSGRQFSNSRSEMNVSTLELGDSALYLCASSSPGLAGAEDTQYFGPGTRLTVL.

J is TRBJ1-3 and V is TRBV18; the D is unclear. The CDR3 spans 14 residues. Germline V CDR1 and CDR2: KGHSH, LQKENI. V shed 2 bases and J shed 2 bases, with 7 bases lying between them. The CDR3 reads CASSPEVAGNTIYF. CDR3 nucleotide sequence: TGTGCCAGCTCACCAGAGGTTGCTGGAAACACCATATATTTT. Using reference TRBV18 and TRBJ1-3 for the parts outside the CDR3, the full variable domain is NAGVMQNPRHLVRRRGQEARLRCSPMKGHSHVYWYRQLPEEGLKFMVYLQKENIIDESGMPKERFSAEFPKEGPSILRIQQVVRGDSAAYFCASSPEVAGNTIYFGEGSWLTVV.

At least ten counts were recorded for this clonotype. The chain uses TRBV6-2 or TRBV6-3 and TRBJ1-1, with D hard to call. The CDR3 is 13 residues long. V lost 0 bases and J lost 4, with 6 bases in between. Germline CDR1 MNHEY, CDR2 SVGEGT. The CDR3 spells CASSYSDSTEAFF. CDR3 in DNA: TGTGCCAGCAGTTACTCGGATAGCACTGAAGCTTTCTTT.

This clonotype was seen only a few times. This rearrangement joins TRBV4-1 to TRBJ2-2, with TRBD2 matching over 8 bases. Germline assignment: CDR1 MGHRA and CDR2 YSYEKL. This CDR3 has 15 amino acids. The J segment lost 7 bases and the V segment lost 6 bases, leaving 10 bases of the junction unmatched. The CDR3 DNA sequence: TGCGCCAGCAGTCCCGGGGGGGAGCATGGCGGGGAGCTGTTTTTT. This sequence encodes CASSPGGEHGGELFF.

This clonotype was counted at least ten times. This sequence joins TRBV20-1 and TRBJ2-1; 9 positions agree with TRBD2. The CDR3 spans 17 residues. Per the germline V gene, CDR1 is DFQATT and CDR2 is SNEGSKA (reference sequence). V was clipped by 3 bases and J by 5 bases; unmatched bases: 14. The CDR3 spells CSASAYLRLAEDNEQFF. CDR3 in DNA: TGCAGTGCTAGTGCCTACCTAAGACTAGCGGAGGACAATGAGCAGTTCTTC.

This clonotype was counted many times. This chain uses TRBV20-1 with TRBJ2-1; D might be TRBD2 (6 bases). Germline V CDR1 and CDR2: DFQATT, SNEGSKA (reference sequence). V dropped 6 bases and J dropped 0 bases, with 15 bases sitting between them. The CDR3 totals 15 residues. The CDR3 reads CSANDGSSSYNEQFF. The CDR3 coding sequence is TGCAGTGCGAACGACGGGAGTAGCTCCTACAATGAGCAGTTCTTC.

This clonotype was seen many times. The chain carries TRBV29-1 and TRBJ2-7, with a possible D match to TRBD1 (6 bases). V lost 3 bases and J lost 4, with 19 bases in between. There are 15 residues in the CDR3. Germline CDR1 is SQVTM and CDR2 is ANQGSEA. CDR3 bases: TGCAGCGTTGACGGTTATTCCAGGGGTTCGTACGAGCAGTACTTC. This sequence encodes CSVDGYSRGSYEQYF.

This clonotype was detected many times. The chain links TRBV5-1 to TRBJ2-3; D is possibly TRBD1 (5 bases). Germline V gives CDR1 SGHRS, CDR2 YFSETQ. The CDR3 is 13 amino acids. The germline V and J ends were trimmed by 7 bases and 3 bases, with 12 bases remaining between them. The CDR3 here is CASGALVTDTQYF. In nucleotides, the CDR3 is TGCGCCAGCGGGGCGCTAGTTACAGATACGCAGTATTTT.

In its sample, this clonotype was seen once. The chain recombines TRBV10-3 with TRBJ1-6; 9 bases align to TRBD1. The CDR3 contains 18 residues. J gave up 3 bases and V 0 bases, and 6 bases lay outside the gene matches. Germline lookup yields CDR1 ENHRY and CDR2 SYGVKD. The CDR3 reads CAISESRTGGVYNSPLHF. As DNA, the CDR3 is TGTGCCATCAGTGAGTCCAGAACAGGGGGCGTCTATAATTCACCCCTCCACTTT.

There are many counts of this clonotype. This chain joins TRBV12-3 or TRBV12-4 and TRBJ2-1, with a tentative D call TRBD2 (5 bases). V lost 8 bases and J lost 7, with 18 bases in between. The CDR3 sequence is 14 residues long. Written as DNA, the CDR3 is TGTGCCAGCGGAGGTACCCTAACTCCTAATGAGCAGTTCTTC. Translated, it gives CASGGTLTPNEQFF.

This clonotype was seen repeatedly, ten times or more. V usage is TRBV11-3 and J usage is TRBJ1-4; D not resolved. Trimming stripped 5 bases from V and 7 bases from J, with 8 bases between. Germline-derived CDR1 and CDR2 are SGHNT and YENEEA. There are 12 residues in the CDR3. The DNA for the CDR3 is TGTGCCAGCAGCCCATCTCTTGAAAAACTGTTTTTT. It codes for CASSPSLEKLFF.

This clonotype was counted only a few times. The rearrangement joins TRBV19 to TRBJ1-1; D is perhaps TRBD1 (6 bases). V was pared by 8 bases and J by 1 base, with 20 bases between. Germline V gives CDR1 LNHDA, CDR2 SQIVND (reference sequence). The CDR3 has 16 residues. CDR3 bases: TGTGCCAGTGCTGGGGGGCAGGGTTTCGGGAACACTGAAGCTTTCTTT. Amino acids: CASAGGQGFGNTEAFF.

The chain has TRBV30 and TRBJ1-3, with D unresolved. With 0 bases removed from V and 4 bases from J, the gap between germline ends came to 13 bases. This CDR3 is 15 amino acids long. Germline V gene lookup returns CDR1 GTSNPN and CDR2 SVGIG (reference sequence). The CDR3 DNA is TGTGCCTGGAGTGTACTGGTCGGCCCGGGAAACACCATATATTTT. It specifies CAWSVLVGPGNTIYF.

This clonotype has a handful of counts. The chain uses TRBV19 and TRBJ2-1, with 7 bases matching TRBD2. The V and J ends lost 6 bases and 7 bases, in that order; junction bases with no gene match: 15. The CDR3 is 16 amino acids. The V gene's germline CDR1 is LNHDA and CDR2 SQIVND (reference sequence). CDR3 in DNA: TGTGCCAGTAGCTCAGCAGCGGGATTCCCCCCGAATGAGCAGTTCTTC. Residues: CASSSAAGFPPNEQFF.

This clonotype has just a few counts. The CDR3, as DNA: TGCAGTGCTAGGGACTATGGGGGATCAGATACGCAGTATTTT. Amino acid sequence: CSARDYGGSDTQYF. The rearrangement joins TRBV20-1 to TRBJ2-3, with D possibly being TRBD2 (6 bases). V lost 3 bases to trimming and J lost 4 bases, with 14 bases between them. This CDR3 has 14 residues. Per germline, CDR1 DFQATT and CDR2 SNEGSKA (reference sequence).

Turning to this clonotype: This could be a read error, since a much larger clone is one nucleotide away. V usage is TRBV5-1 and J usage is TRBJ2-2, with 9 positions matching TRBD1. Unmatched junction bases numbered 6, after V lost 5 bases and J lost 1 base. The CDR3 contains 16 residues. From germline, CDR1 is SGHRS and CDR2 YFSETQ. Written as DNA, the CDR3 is TGCGCCAGCAGAGGTTGGGACAGGGTGAACACCGGGGAGCTGTTTTTT. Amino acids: CASRGWDRVNTGELFF.

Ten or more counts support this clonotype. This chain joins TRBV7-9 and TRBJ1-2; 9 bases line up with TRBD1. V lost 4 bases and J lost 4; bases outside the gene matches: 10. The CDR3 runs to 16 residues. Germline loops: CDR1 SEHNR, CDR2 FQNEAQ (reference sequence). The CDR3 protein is CASSSSRTGEGYGYTF. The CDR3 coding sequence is TGTGCCAGCAGCTCTTCCCGGACAGGGGAGGGCTATGGCTACACCTTC.

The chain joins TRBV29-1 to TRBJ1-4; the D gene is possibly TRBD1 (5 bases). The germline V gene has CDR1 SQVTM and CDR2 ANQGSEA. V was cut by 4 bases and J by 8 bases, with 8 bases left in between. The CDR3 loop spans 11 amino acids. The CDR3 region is CSVAEGEKLFF. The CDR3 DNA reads TGCAGCGTTGCGGAGGGGGAAAAACTGTTTTTT. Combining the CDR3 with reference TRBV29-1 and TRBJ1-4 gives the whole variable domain SAVISQKPSRDICQRGTSLTIQCQVDSQVTMMFWYRQQPGQSLTLIATANQGSEATYESGFVIDKFPISRPNLTFSTLTVSNMSPEDSSIYLCSVAEGEKLFFGSGTQLSVL.

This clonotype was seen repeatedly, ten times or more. Here the CDR3 reads CASSFVGLAGEAEQYF. DNA of the CDR3: TGTGCCAGCAGCTTTGTAGGACTAGCGGGAGAGGCCGAGCAGTACTTC. This chain connects TRBV13 to TRBJ2-7; 13 bases fit TRBD2. The V segment lost 3 bases and the J segment 6 bases; nucleotides outside the gene matches: 8. Germline V gene data show CDR1 as PRHDT and CDR2 as FYEKMQ (reference sequence). This CDR3 is built from 16 residues.

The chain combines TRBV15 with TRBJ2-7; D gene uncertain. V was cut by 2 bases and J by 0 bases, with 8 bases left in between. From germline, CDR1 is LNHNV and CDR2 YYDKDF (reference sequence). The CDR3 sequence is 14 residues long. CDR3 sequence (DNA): TGTGCCACCAGCAGAAGGGAAAGCTCCTACGAGCAGTACTTC. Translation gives CATSRRESSYEQYF.

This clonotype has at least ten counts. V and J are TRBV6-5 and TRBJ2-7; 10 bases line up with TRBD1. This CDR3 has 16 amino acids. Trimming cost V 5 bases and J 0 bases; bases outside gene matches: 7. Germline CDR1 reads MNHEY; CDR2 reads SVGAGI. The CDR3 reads CASSRTGTGVSYEQYF. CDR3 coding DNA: TGTGCCAGCAGTCGGACCGGGACAGGGGTCTCCTACGAGCAGTACTTC.

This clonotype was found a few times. CDR3 bases: TGTGCCAGCAGACCTTTGGAAGGGGGGGCTAAGCAGTTCTTC. Its protein is CASRPLEGGAKQFF. J is TRBJ2-1 and V is TRBV12-3 or TRBV12-4; possible D gene TRBD2, 7 bases. The CDR3 spans 14 residues. Trimming left V 6 bases short and J 11 bases short, with 20 bases between.

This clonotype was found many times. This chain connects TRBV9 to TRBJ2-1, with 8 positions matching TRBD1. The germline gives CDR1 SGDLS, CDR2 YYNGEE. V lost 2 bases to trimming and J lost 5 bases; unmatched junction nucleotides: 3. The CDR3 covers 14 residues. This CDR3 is CASSVTGANNEQFF. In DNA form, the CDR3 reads TGTGCCAGCAGCGTGACAGGGGCGAACAATGAGCAGTTCTTC.

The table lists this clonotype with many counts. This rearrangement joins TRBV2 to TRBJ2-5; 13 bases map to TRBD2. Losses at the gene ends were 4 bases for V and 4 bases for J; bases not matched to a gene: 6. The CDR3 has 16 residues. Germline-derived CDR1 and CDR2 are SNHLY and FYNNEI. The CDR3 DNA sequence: TGTGCCAGCAGTGGGCCTGGACTAGCGGGAGCAGAGACCCAGTACTTC. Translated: CASSGPGLAGAETQYF.